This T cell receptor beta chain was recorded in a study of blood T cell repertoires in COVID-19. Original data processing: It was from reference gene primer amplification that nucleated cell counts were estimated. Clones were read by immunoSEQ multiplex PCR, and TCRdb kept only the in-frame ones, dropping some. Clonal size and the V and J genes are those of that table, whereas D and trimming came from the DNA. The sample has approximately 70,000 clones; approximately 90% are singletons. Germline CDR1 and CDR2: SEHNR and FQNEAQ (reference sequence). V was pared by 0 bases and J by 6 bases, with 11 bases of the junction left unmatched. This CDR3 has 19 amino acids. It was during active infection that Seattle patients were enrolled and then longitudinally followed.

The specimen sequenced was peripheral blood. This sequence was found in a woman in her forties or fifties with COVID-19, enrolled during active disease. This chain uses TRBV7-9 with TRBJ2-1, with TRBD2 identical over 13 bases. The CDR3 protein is CASSLAVWTSGRLRNEQFF. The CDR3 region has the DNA TGTGCCAGCAGCTTAGCAGTGTGGACTAGCGGGAGATTGCGCAATGAGCAGTTCTTC.